One sample yielded the 18 T cell receptor beta chains listed below, sequenced in a study of T cell responses to AZD1222 COVID-19 vaccine. Only in-frame clones appear in the TCRdb table, and some are missing; sequencing was by immunoSEQ multiplex PCR. The sample lists around 78,000 clones; roughly 88% were seen once. The specimen was peripheral blood, collected 28 days after the second AZD1222 dose. The receptors originated from an adult who received the AZD1222 COVID-19 vaccine.

The CDR3 nucleotides are TGTGCCAGTATTCCACCCACTAGCTCTGGAAACACCATATATTTT. This codes for CASIPPTSSGNTIYF. This sequence joins TRBV19 and TRBJ1-3, with unresolved D. The V gene's germline CDR1 is LNHDA and CDR2 SQIVND (reference sequence). The CDR3 runs 15 residues. Trimming removed 7 bases at V and 0 bases at J, with 13 bases between.

The gene calls are TRBV30 and TRBJ1-4; 10 nucleotides match TRBD1. Germline CDR1 and CDR2: GTSNPN and SVGIG (reference sequence). This CDR3 comprises 17 residues. The junction had 15 bases not matched to a gene; V was cut back by 4 bases and J by 7 bases. In DNA, the CDR3 is TGTGCCTGGATGAGACAGGGGGCTACTCGGGGGAGTGAAAAACTGTTTTTT. Translating gives CAWMRQGATRGSEKLFF.

V gene TRBV5-4 combines with J gene TRBJ1-6; TRBD1 matches 7 bases. The ends lost 4 bases at V and 0 bases at J; junction bases unmatched: 4. CDR3 length: 16 amino acids. The germline CDR1 and CDR2 sequences are SGHNT and YYREEE (reference sequence). CDR3 bases: TGTGCCAGCAGCGCCGGGACAGCCTCCTATAATTCACCCCTCCACTTT. Protein product: CASSAGTASYNSPLHF.

The CDR3 region is CASSYIGLGQFF. The CDR3 DNA follows: TGTGCCAGCAGTTATATTGGCCTCGGGCAGTTCTTC. The V gene is TRBV6-2 or TRBV6-3, the J gene TRBJ2-1; no clear D. CDR3 length equals 12 residues. Germline loops: CDR1 MNHEY, CDR2 SVGEGT. V shed 3 bases and J shed 12 bases, with 12 bases lying between them.

The rearrangement links TRBV4-1 to TRBJ2-1; D possibly corresponds to TRBD2 (5 bases). This CDR3 contains 15 residues. CDR1 and CDR2 (germline): MGHRA, YSYEKL. With 1 base removed from V and 6 bases from J, the gap between germline ends came to 13 bases. The CDR3 DNA reads as TGCGCCAGCAGCCAAGGACTCCCGGCGGGCAATGAGCAGTTCTTC. It codes for CASSQGLPAGNEQFF.

The chain recombines TRBV6-2 or TRBV6-3 with TRBJ2-1; 14 bases are a match to TRBD2. The junction had 3 bases not matched to a gene; V was cut back by 6 bases and J by 8 bases. The CDR3 is 14 amino acids. Looked up from germline, CDR1 is MNHEY and CDR2 is SVGEGT. CDR3 nucleotide sequence: TGTGCCAGCAGCTGGGGACTAGCGGGGGATGAGCAGTTCTTC. This encodes CASSWGLAGDEQFF.

The chain uses TRBV6-1 and TRBJ2-5; 10 nucleotides line up with TRBD2. Germline V gene sequence: CDR1 MNHNS, CDR2 SASEGT. The V and J ends lost 2 bases and 2 bases, in that order; junction bases with no gene match: 5. The CDR3 is 16 amino acids. The CDR3 region is CASSERKRGGQETQYF. CDR3 in DNA: TGTGCCAGCAGTGAAAGGAAGCGGGGGGGGCAAGAGACCCAGTACTTC.

V usage is TRBV4-2 and J usage is TRBJ2-7; D unclear. The CDR3 spans 13 residues. Germline V lookup: CDR1 LGHNA, CDR2 YNFKEQ. V was pared by 5 bases and J by 3 bases, with 11 bases between. The CDR3 nucleotides read TGTGCCAGCAGCAGAGACTTGGGCTACGAGCAGTACTTC. Translated, it gives CASSRDLGYEQYF.

The V and J genes are TRBV10-3 and TRBJ2-2; 11 bases agree with TRBD1. CDR3 length: 16 amino acids. Unmatched junction bases numbered 5, after V lost 8 bases and J lost 0 bases. CDR1 is ENHRY and CDR2 is SYGVKD in the germline V gene. The CDR3 loop reads CAIAGQGASNTGELFF. The CDR3 DNA sequence: TGTGCCATCGCAGGACAGGGGGCTTCGAACACCGGGGAGCTGTTTTTT.

This clone was counted once. This chain joins TRBV9 and TRBJ1-2; 7 bases are shared with TRBD1. The V segment lost 3 bases and the J segment 4 bases; nucleotides outside the gene matches: 6. CDR3 length equals 14 residues. The germline V gene encodes CDR1 SGDLS and CDR2 YYNGEE. The CDR3 sequence is CASSAGTAVYGYTF. DNA for the CDR3: TGTGCCAGCAGCGCCGGGACAGCTGTCTATGGCTACACCTTC.

The J gene is TRBJ1-6, the V gene TRBV7-3; no firm D call. Germline V gene lookup returns CDR1 SGHTA and CDR2 FQGTGA. The CDR3 loop spans 15 amino acids. Trimming cost V 5 bases and J 4 bases, with 12 bases left between them. The CDR3 region has the DNA TGTGCCAGCAGCCCTACTGGAGGATATAATTCACCCCTCCACTTT. This translates into CASSPTGGYNSPLHF.

This clone is a singleton in its sample. CDR3 nucleotides: TGCGCCAGCAGCCACTATGTCGGGAACACTGAAGCTTTCTTT. The encoded protein is CASSHYVGNTEAFF. The chain combines TRBV4-3 with TRBJ1-1; the D is unclear. CDR1 and CDR2 (germline): LGHNA, YSLEER. The CDR3 contains 14 residues. V was shortened by 3 bases and J by 1 base, with 9 bases between the two germline ends.

The J gene is TRBJ1-2, the V gene TRBV7-9, with TRBD1 matching over 7 bases. This CDR3 is built from 16 residues. After removal of 5 bases from V and 0 bases from J, the junction contained 9 bases not matched to a gene. Per the germline V gene, CDR1 is SEHNR and CDR2 is FQNEAQ (reference sequence). Here the CDR3 reads CASSPLTGAANYGYTF. The DNA of the CDR3 is TGTGCCAGCAGCCCATTAACAGGGGCAGCTAACTATGGCTACACCTTC.

This rearrangement joins TRBV5-1 to TRBJ1-4; D possibly corresponds to TRBD1 (6 bases). V was shortened by 0 bases and J by 0 bases, with 15 bases between the two germline ends. Germline lookup yields CDR1 SGHRS and CDR2 YFSETQ. The CDR3 extends over 18 amino acids. The CDR3 nucleotides are TGCGCCAGCAGCTTGGCTCTACAGGGAGATGCAACTAATGAAAAACTGTTTTTT. As protein: CASSLALQGDATNEKLFF.

The chain links TRBV7-9 to TRBJ1-1; D not certain. The germline V gene has CDR1 SEHNR and CDR2 FQNEAQ (reference sequence). This CDR3 is 12 amino acids long. The V gene lost 5 bases and the J gene lost 6 bases, with 10 bases spanning the gap. CDR3 sequence: CASSGRDAEAFF. In DNA form, the CDR3 reads TGTGCCAGCAGCGGTAGGGATGCTGAAGCTTTCTTT. Variable domain in full (rest from reference TRBV7-9 and TRBJ1-1): DTGVSQNPRHKITKRGQNVTFRCDPISEHNRLYWYRQTLGQGPEFLTYFQNEAQLEKSRLLSDRFSAERPKGSFSTLEIQRTEQGDSAMYLCASSGRDAEAFFGQGTRLTVV.

The chain joins TRBV19 to TRBJ2-7; either TRBD1 or TRBD2 may fit D (6 bases each). Trimming took off 5 bases at V and 2 bases at J, with 19 bases between the two ends. This CDR3 has 16 residues. Germline CDR1 LNHDA, CDR2 SQIVND (reference sequence). The CDR3, as DNA: TGTGCCAGTAGTCCCCCGGCGGGACATACCACCTACGAGCAGTACTTC. Translation gives CASSPPAGHTTYEQYF.

A single count supports this clone. V and J are TRBV11-2 and TRBJ2-2; no definite D call. The V end was cut by 1 base, the J end by 1 base, with 10 bases between. Germline CDR1 SGHAT, CDR2 FQNNGV. CDR3 length: 16 amino acids. Here the CDR3 DNA reads TGTGCCAGCAGCTTAGTGGGCCCAAGGAACACCGGGGAGCTGTTTTTT. This sequence encodes CASSLVGPRNTGELFF.

The rearrangement uses TRBV30 and TRBJ2-1; D is perhaps TRBD1 or TRBD2 (5 bases each). This CDR3 comprises 13 residues. V gave up 3 bases and J gave up 7 bases, with 13 bases separating them. Germline V gene data show CDR1 as GTSNPN and CDR2 as SVGIG (reference sequence). The CDR3, as DNA: TGTGCCTGGAGAGTGAGGGGCGCGAATGAGCAGTTCTTC. It codes for CAWRVRGANEQFF.